The next 10 T cell receptor beta chains were all read from a single sample in a study of graft-versus-host responses after intestinal transplantation. These receptors are not linked to any known antigen. Method: immunoSEQ multiplex PCR; TCRdb's copy keeps in-frame clones and lacks some. Among about 110,000 clones listed, about 92% were seen once. This sample comprised unstimulated CD8+ T cells sorted from spleen or lymph node cells, obtained before transplant. These receptors were taken from a human donor who was the organ donor for an intestinal transplant.

CDR3 nucleotides: TGTGCCAGTAGTCCTTGGGACTTCTCCTACGAGCAGTACTTC. It is translated as CASSPWDFSYEQYF. The rearrangement links TRBV19 to TRBJ2-7; tentative D call: TRBD2 (6 bases). The CDR3 extends over 14 amino acids. Germline V gene lookup returns CDR1 LNHDA and CDR2 SQIVND (reference sequence). Trimming pared 5 bases from V and 0 bases from J, leaving 11 bases between.

The rearrangement joins TRBV7-9 to TRBJ1-4; D call uncertain. The germline gives CDR1 SEHNR, CDR2 FQNEAQ (reference sequence). The CDR3 has 15 residues. V was clipped by 1 base and J by 0 bases, with 6 bases between them. The chain's CDR3 is CASSLGVATNEKLFF. CDR3 in DNA: TGTGCCAGCAGCTTAGGGGTTGCAACTAATGAAAAACTGTTTTTT.

The CDR3 loop reads CASSSGPPWGNEQFF. DNA for the CDR3: TGTGCCAGCAGCTCCGGGCCTCCCTGGGGGAATGAGCAGTTCTTC. The chain is built from TRBV5-4 and TRBJ2-1; D assignment may be TRBD1 or TRBD2 (5 bases each). This CDR3 is built from 15 residues. CDR1 and CDR2 from the germline V gene are SGHNT and YYREEE (reference sequence). The germline V and J ends were trimmed by 3 bases and 7 bases, with 17 bases remaining between them.

The V and J genes are TRBV11-2 and TRBJ2-4, with D perhaps TRBD1 or TRBD2 (6 bases each). The germline V and J ends were trimmed by 5 bases and 0 bases, with 11 bases remaining between them. This CDR3 region has 15 residues. The germline CDR1 and CDR2 sequences are SGHAT and FQNNGV. In nucleotides, the CDR3 is TGTGCCAGCAGCATAGGGGGACTAGCCAAAAACATTCAGTACTTC. This encodes CASSIGGLAKNIQYF.

This chain connects TRBV2 to TRBJ1-1; D is perhaps TRBD1 (5 bases). Germline CDR1 is SNHLY and CDR2 is FYNNEI. The CDR3 loop spans 13 amino acids. Trimming pared 6 bases from V and 10 bases from J, leaving 18 bases between. The CDR3 DNA reads TGTGCCAGCAGCGATAAGGACGGGGGAAGAGCTTTCTTT. Its protein is CASSDKDGGRAFF.

The CDR3 protein is CASSYLYNEQFF. The DNA for the CDR3 is TGTGCCAGCAGCTATCTGTACAATGAGCAGTTCTTC. V usage is TRBV7-9 and J usage is TRBJ2-1; no clear D gene. There are 12 residues in the CDR3. The V gene's germline CDR1 is SEHNR and CDR2 FQNEAQ (reference sequence). Trimming took off 4 bases at V and 4 bases at J, with 5 bases between the two ends.

This rearrangement joins TRBV19 to TRBJ2-7; 8 bases are shared with TRBD1. The CDR3 is 14 amino acids. CDR1 and CDR2 (germline): LNHDA, SQIVND (reference sequence). The J segment lost 1 base and the V segment lost 3 bases, leaving 2 bases of the junction unmatched. The CDR3 coding sequence is TGTGCCAGTAGTATGACAGGGGCTTCCTACGAGCAGTACTTC. Amino acid sequence: CASSMTGASYEQYF. Together with reference TRBV19 and TRBJ2-7, the CDR3 gives the full variable domain: DGGITQSPKYLFRKEGQNVTLSCEQNLNHDAMYWYRQDPGQGLRLIYYSQIVNDFQKGDIAEGYSVSREKKESFPLTVTSAQKNPTAFYLCASSMTGASYEQYFGPGTRLTVT.

The CDR3 spells CASSLGGAGSYGYTF. In DNA, the CDR3 is TGTGCCAGCAGCTTGGGAGGGGCAGGGAGCTATGGCTACACCTTC. The chain combines TRBV5-4 with TRBJ1-2; D perhaps matches TRBD1 (5 bases). The CDR3 consists of 15 residues. V was shortened by 0 bases and J by 4 bases, with 13 bases between the two germline ends. CDR1 is SGHNT, CDR2 YYREEE, per germline (reference sequence).

V is TRBV6-1 and J is TRBJ1-4, with 8 bases matching TRBD1. There are 14 residues in the CDR3. V dropped 5 bases and J dropped 12; count of bases not matched to a gene: 11. CDR1 MNHNS and CDR2 SASEGT come from the germline V gene. The chain's CDR3 is CASSISRTGTELFF. CDR3 nucleotide sequence: TGTGCCAGCAGTATCTCCCGGACAGGGACAGAACTGTTTTTT.

This sequence joins TRBV4-1 and TRBJ2-1; tentatively, D is TRBD1 (6 bases). V gave up 7 bases and J gave up 6 bases, with 16 bases separating them. Germline V CDR1 and CDR2: MGHRA, YSYEKL. The CDR3 length is 14 residues. The CDR3 reads CASTPPTGSNEQFF. DNA for the CDR3: TGCGCCAGCACCCCTCCTACAGGGAGCAATGAGCAGTTCTTC.